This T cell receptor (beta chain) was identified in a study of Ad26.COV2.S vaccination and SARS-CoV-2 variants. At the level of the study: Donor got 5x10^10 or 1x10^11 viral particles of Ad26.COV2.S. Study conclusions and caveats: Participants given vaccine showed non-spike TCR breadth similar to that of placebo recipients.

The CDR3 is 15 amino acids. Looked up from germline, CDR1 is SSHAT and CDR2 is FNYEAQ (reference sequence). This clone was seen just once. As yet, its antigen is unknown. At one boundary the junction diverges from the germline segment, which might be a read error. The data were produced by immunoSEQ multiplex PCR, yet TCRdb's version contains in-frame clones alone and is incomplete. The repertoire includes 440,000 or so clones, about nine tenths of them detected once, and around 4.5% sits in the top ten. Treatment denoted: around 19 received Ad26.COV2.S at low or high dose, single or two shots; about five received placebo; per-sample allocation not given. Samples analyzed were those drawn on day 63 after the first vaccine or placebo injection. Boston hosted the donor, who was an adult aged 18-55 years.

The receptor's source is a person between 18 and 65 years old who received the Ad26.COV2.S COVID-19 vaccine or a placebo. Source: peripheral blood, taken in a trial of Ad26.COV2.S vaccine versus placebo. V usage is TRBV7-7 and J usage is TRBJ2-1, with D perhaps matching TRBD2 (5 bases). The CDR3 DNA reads TGTGCTAGCAGCCCCCAGAGCGGCCATGGGGATGAGCAGTTCTTC. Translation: CASSPQSGHGDEQFF.